This T cell receptor beta chain was sequenced during a study of regulatory T cells in long-lasting Graves disease. Construction of TCR beta libraries relied on iRepertoire HTBI primers and on Arm-PCR targeting CDR3 regions. Per the authors' pipeline: Samples revealed 60 to 70 TRBV and approximately 15 TRBJ segments. TCRdb re-analysed the multiplex PCR reads in MiXCR, keeping a single row per CDR3 protein. In this record, the V and J calls reflect TCRdb's handling and not the investigators' own analysis. The table records some 370,000 distinct CDR3 sequences, about 23% of them present only once. The time point is: persistent/refractory GD, antithyroid drugs over 5 years with positive TRAb. Extracted RNA from PBMCs served as the source of the TCR library. Enrollment of patients was through an endocrinology department in Xi'an, China. V gave up 5 bases and J gave up 5 bases, with 21 bases separating them. From germline, CDR1 is MNHNS and CDR2 SASEGT. The CDR3 spans 16 residues.

General study points: Shared public clonotypes totalled about 2,700 in persistent patients, compared with about 970 in new patients.

This clonotype was seen more than once but under ten times. Its target is not known. The sample consisted of peripheral blood mononuclear cells (PBMCs), taken when the disease was refractory, from a patient treated with antithyroid drugs. This clonotype originated in a middle-aged woman with Graves disease. This chain uses TRBV6-1 with TRBJ1-2; no definite D call. CDR3: CASSTLTTWGSYGYTF. The CDR3 coding sequence is TGTGCCAGCAGTACCCTAACGACATGGGGTTCTTATGGCTACACCTTC.